This T cell receptor beta chain comes out of a study of blood T cell repertoires in COVID-19. This table comes from immunoSEQ multiplex PCR, and its TCRdb copy is limited to in-frame clones, with some not included. The sample lists approximately 220,000 clones, approximately 90% occurring once. CDR3 length equals 14 residues. Trimming stripped 4 bases from V and 8 bases from J, with 18 bases between. Looked up from germline, CDR1 is SGDLS and CDR2 is YYNGEE. The chain combines TRBV9 with TRBJ1-1, with D possibly matching TRBD1 (6 bases). This TCR was recovered from a woman aged 40 to 55 with acute COVID-19. Sequences were obtained from PBMCs or T cells enriched from blood (not recorded which). The CDR3 DNA reads as TGTGCCAGCAGCTCGGACAGAGGAGGCTCGGAAGCTTTCTTT. It translates to CASSSDRGGSEAFF.